The clone carrying this T cell receptor beta chain was observed a handful of times. Antigen specificity is unknown. This sample is drawn from a study of CD8+ T cells in alopecia areata. Sample treatment: oral pan-JAK inhibitor, 5-10 mg twice daily. Reverse transcription of extracted RNA yielded cDNA, which provided the sequencing template. Some clones are missing from TCRdb's copy, which holds only in-frame ones; the method was immunoSEQ multiplex PCR. The sample has some 110,000 clones, less than 75% seen once. CDR1 is SQVTM, CDR2 ANQGSEA, per germline. CDR3 length equals 13 residues. The V and J ends lost 3 bases and 2 bases, in that order; junction bases with no gene match: 4. The study's findings and limits: Resident alphabeta T cells of normal skin are also sequenced in scalp samples.

Here the sequenced sample was CD8+ T cells sorted from blood, taken at week 4, from a patient treated with tofacitinib. This sequence joins TRBV29-1 and TRBJ2-7, with 7 positions matching TRBD1. The sequence was obtained from a human donor with alopecia areata. The DNA for the CDR3 is TGCAGCGTTGATACAGGGGCACCCTACGAGCAGTACTTC. Translated, it gives CSVDTGAPYEQYF.